This T cell receptor (beta chain) was sequenced during a study of blood T cell repertoires in COVID-19. Sequencing was performed with immunoSEQ multiplex PCR; in TCRdb, only in-frame clones are kept and a portion is missing. Of 100,000 to 150,000 clones listed, over 65% are singletons. V gave up 10 bases and J gave up 1 base, with 13 bases separating them. The CDR3 spans 13 residues. Per the germline V gene, CDR1 is ENHRY and CDR2 is SYGVKD. The chain is built from TRBV10-3 and TRBJ1-1; TRBD1 is a possible D gene (6 bases). The sample consisted of peripheral blood. The sequence was obtained from a human donor with acute or convalescent COVID-19. The donor label of this sample is uncertain. The CDR3 spells CASATGWNTEAFF. The CDR3 DNA sequence: TGTGCCAGCGCGACAGGCTGGAACACTGAAGCTTTCTTT.